Listed here are 27 T cell receptor beta chains from one sample, sequenced in a study of shared clonotypes between healthy human individuals. Profiled with immunoSEQ multiplex PCR; TCRdb holds only in-frame clones, not every one. The table lists hundreds of thousands of clones, around three quarters of them singletons, with around 1.7% in the top ten. The sequenced sample was memory CD4+ T cells sorted from blood. The subset denotes: CD45RA-negative fraction. The receptors derive from a woman aged 25-40 years in good health.

The CDR3 DNA follows: TGTGCCAGCAGCCCTTCCGGGGCCGGCACTGAAGCTTTCTTT. Its protein is CASSPSGAGTEAFF. The V call is TRBV9, the J call TRBJ1-1; D may be TRBD1 (5 bases). V was clipped by 4 bases and J by 4 bases, with 14 bases between them. The CDR3 is 14 amino acids. The germline V gene encodes CDR1 SGDLS and CDR2 YYNGEE.

The chain joins TRBV25-1 to TRBJ2-7; 9 bases are a match to TRBD1. The CDR3 is 14 residues long. Germline lookup yields CDR1 MGHDK and CDR2 SYGVNS. J was trimmed by 0 bases and V by 7 bases; bases with no gene match: 4. CDR3 sequence: CASTPGQGSYEQYF. The CDR3 nucleotides are TGTGCCAGCACCCCGGGACAGGGCTCCTACGAGCAGTACTTC.

This clone has only a few counts. The J gene is TRBJ1-5, the V gene TRBV18; perhaps TRBD1 as D (6 bases). Germline loops: CDR1 KGHSH, CDR2 LQKENI. V gave up 5 bases and J gave up 3 bases, with 14 bases separating them. This CDR3 comprises 15 residues. The CDR3 coding sequence is TGTGCCAGCTCATCCAGCCGGGACATCAATCAGCCCCAGCATTTT. It is translated as CASSSSRDINQPQHF.

The J gene is TRBJ1-2, the V gene TRBV5-5; a possible D gene is TRBD1 (6 bases). Germline V lookup: CDR1 SGHKS, CDR2 YYEKEE (reference sequence). Trimming cost V 0 bases and J 7 bases, with 10 bases left between them. This CDR3 is 13 amino acids long. CDR3 DNA: TGTGCCAGCAGCTTGGACAGGGACGCTGGCTACACCTTC. It codes for CASSLDRDAGYTF.

The rearrangement uses TRBV4-2 and TRBJ1-1; TRBD1 matches at 7 bases. CDR1 LGHNA and CDR2 YNFKEQ come from the germline V gene. The J segment lost 1 base and the V segment lost 1 base, leaving 3 bases of the junction unmatched. The length of the CDR3 is 15 residues. The CDR3 here is CASSQGEGANTEAFF. The CDR3 bases are TGTGCCAGCAGCCAAGGGGAGGGGGCGAACACTGAAGCTTTCTTT.

This sequence joins TRBV19 and TRBJ2-2; 8 nucleotides line up with TRBD1. Germline V gene lookup returns CDR1 LNHDA and CDR2 SQIVND (reference sequence). V dropped 0 bases and J dropped 5; count of bases not matched to a gene: 8. CDR3 length: 17 amino acids. This CDR3 reads CASSIDGRGRRTGELFF. The CDR3 DNA reads TGTGCCAGTAGTATAGATGGCAGGGGGCGAAGGACCGGGGAGCTGTTTTTT.

The rearrangement joins TRBV27 to TRBJ1-5; tentative D call: TRBD1 (5 bases). V lost 6 bases to trimming and J lost 0 bases, with 15 bases between them. CDR1 MNHEY and CDR2 SMNVEV come from the germline V gene (reference sequence). The CDR3 loop spans 16 amino acids. The CDR3 reads CASSRKGPNSNQPQHF. The CDR3 DNA is TGTGCCAGCAGCAGAAAGGGACCGAATAGCAATCAGCCCCAGCATTTT.

The chain has TRBV21-1 and TRBJ2-2. TRBV21-1 corresponds to a pseudogene. The CDR3 extends over 12 amino acids. The CDR3 DNA is TGTAATGAGGGACGGCACACCGGGGAGCTGTTTTTT. It is translated as CNEGRHTGELFF.

The rearrangement joins TRBV21-1 to TRBJ2-7; the table's D gene call, TRBD2, was not cross checked with the DNA. TRBV21-1 is labeled a pseudogene. This CDR3 has 15 residues. CDR3: CASSKGGGAYHEQYF. CDR3 in DNA: TGTGCCAGCAGCAAAGGGGGAGGAGCATACCACGAGCAGTACTTC.

The gene calls are TRBV10-2 and TRBJ2-7, with D perhaps TRBD2 (6 bases). The V end was cut by 6 bases, the J end by 5 bases, with 14 bases between. The CDR3 spans 13 residues. Germline CDR1 reads WSHSY; CDR2 reads SAAADI. The CDR3 bases are TGCGCCAGCAGGCCTAGCGCGCAGGACGAGCAGTACTTC. Its protein product is CASRPSAQDEQYF.

A single count supports this clone. The chain couples TRBV19 to TRBJ2-7; 11 bases line up with TRBD2. The CDR3 contains 15 residues. Trimming cost V 2 bases and J 3 bases; bases outside gene matches: 3. Germline V CDR1 and CDR2: LNHDA, SQIVND (reference sequence). The CDR3 DNA reads as TGTGCCAGTAGTATATATGGGACTAGCGGCTACGAGCAGTACTTC. Translation gives CASSIYGTSGYEQYF.

This clone was observed many times. V gene TRBV30 combines with J gene TRBJ1-3, with unresolved D. The ends were cut back, 1 base at V and 4 bases at J, with 11 bases in the middle. This CDR3 is 14 amino acids long. The germline CDR1 and CDR2 sequences are GTSNPN and SVGIG (reference sequence). The CDR3 spells CAWSGGTVGNTIYF. The DNA for the CDR3 is TGTGCCTGGAGTGGCGGTACAGTAGGAAACACCATATATTTT.

The rearrangement joins TRBV7-3 to TRBJ2-3, with D maybe TRBD1 (7 bases). Trimming stripped 5 bases from V and 0 bases from J, with 12 bases between. Looked up from germline, CDR1 is SGHTA and CDR2 is FQGTGA. CDR3 length: 15 amino acids. CDR3 sequence (DNA): TGTGCCAGCAGCCCACAGGGGACTAGCACAGATACGCAGTATTTT. Encoded protein: CASSPQGTSTDTQYF.

The rearrangement joins TRBV7-7 to TRBJ1-5; D is unresolved. The length of the CDR3 is 14 residues. Germline CDR1 is SSHAT and CDR2 is FNYEAQ (reference sequence). Deletions cut 5 bases from V and 1 base from J, with 9 bases between. CDR3 residues: CASSGFWSNQPQHF. CDR3 bases: TGTGCCAGCAGCGGTTTTTGGAGCAATCAGCCCCAGCATTTT. The entire variable domain, with the rest obtained from reference TRBV7-7 and TRBJ1-5, is as follows: GAGVSQSPRYKVTKRGQDVTLRCDPISSHATLYWYQQALGQGPEFLTYFNYEAQPDKSGLPSDRFSAERPEGSISTLTIQRTEQRDSAMYRCASSGFWSNQPQHFGDGTRLSIL.

This clone was found once. V gene TRBV5-6 combines with J gene TRBJ2-1, with TRBD2 matching 8 bases. Trimming took 1 base from V and 1 from J; bases not matched to a gene: 4. The CDR3 is made up of 16 amino acids. Per the germline V gene, CDR1 is SGHDT and CDR2 is YYEEEE. The CDR3 sequence: CASSLLAGRSYNEQFF. For the CDR3, the DNA is TGTGCCAGCAGCTTGTTAGCGGGAAGGTCCTACAATGAGCAGTTCTTC.

The rearrangement joins TRBV6-4 to TRBJ2-2, with D possibly TRBD2 on 6 matching bases. V was trimmed by 6 bases and J by 7 bases, leaving 12 bases between them. The CDR3 length is 13 residues. Germline values: CDR1 MRHNA, CDR2 SNTAGT. The chain's CDR3 is CASRGPSDGELFF. The CDR3 DNA reads as TGTGCCAGCAGAGGGCCTAGCGACGGGGAGCTGTTTTTT.

The rearrangement joins TRBV11-2 to TRBJ2-1; possible D gene TRBD2, 6 bases. CDR3 length equals 17 residues. The ends were cut back, 1 base at V and 0 bases at J, with 13 bases in the middle. Per germline, CDR1 SGHAT and CDR2 FQNNGV. CDR3 sequence reads: CASSLGDLTSSYNEQFF. The CDR3 nucleotides are TGTGCCAGCAGCTTAGGGGACTTAACGAGCTCCTACAATGAGCAGTTCTTC.

This clone was seen only once. This rearrangement joins TRBV2 to TRBJ2-7; D is perhaps TRBD2 (5 bases). Germline-derived CDR1 and CDR2 are SNHLY and FYNNEI. V was pared by 10 bases and J by 3 bases, with 10 bases between. The CDR3 sequence is 11 residues long. CDR3 nucleotides: TGTGCCACCGCGGACTTCTACGAGCAGTACTTC. This codes for CATADFYEQYF.

This clone has a handful of counts. The chain employs TRBV7-8 and TRBJ1-1; 8 nucleotides line up with TRBD1. Germline-derived CDR1 and CDR2 are SGHVS and FQNEAQ. This CDR3 comprises 17 residues. The ends lost 1 base at V and 6 bases at J; junction bases unmatched: 13. CDR3 sequence (DNA): TGTGCCAGCAGCTTAGGCCCGGCGACAGGGGTGGGGGCTGAAGCTTTCTTT. Translating it yields CASSLGPATGVGAEAFF.

This sequence joins TRBV7-2 and TRBJ1-5; 9 bases align to TRBD1. Trimming at V came to 1 base and at J to 6 bases, leaving 7 bases not matched to a gene. Germline V lookup: CDR1 SGHTA, CDR2 FQGNSA. This CDR3 is 16 amino acids long. CDR3 region: CASSLGDRVGGQPQHF. The CDR3 DNA sequence: TGTGCCAGCAGCTTAGGGGACAGGGTGGGTGGTCAGCCCCAGCATTTT.

This clone was counted at least ten times. The V call is TRBV2, the J call TRBJ1-1, with D perhaps TRBD1 (5 bases). The CDR3 sequence is 13 residues long. Germline CDR1 reads SNHLY; CDR2 reads FYNNEI. Trimming cost V 1 base and J 3 bases, with 6 bases left between them. CDR3: CASSEGGHTEAFF. The CDR3 bases are TGTGCCAGCAGTGAAGGGGGCCACACTGAAGCTTTCTTT.

J is TRBJ2-7 and V is TRBV29-1; 9 nucleotides align to TRBD2. Germline assignment: CDR1 SQVTM and CDR2 ANQGSEA. Trimming cost V 2 bases and J 4 bases; bases outside gene matches: 3. The CDR3 spans 13 residues. The CDR3 DNA is TGCAGCGTTGAAAGTAGCGGGGGTTACGAGCAGTACTTC. Translation: CSVESSGGYEQYF.

Ten or more counts support this clone. The chain combines TRBV5-8 with TRBJ1-3, with TRBD1 identical over 8 bases. V shed 0 bases, J shed 2 bases, and the junction held 7 bases outside the gene matches. Per the germline V gene, CDR1 is SGHTS and CDR2 is YDEGEE. The CDR3 covers 17 residues. The CDR3 reads CASSLVAGGSPGNTIYF. The CDR3 DNA sequence: TGTGCCAGCAGCTTGGTTGCAGGGGGCTCCCCTGGAAACACCATATATTTT.

This clone occurred once. The genes are TRBV6-5 and TRBJ2-3; D could derive from TRBD1 or TRBD2 (5 bases each). The CDR3 loop spans 16 amino acids. CDR1 and CDR2 (germline): MNHEY, SVGAGI. V was shortened by 0 bases and J by 5 bases, with 15 bases between the two germline ends. Here the CDR3 DNA reads TGTGCCAGCAGTTACTCCGGGGACCCCCAAGTAGATACGCAGTATTTT. It is translated as CASSYSGDPQVDTQYF.

This clone was counted a few times. This chain links TRBV5-1 with TRBJ1-1; D is perhaps TRBD1 (5 bases). The CDR3 totals 14 residues. With 0 bases removed from V and 1 base from J, the gap between germline ends came to 7 bases. The germline V gene encodes CDR1 SGHRS and CDR2 YFSETQ. CDR3 bases: TGCGCCAGCAGCTTGGCACAGGAGAACACTGAAGCTTTCTTT. Its translation is CASSLAQENTEAFF.

This chain links TRBV5-1 with TRBJ2-2; 8 nucleotides line up with TRBD1. This CDR3 spans 15 amino acids. Germline V gene sequence: CDR1 SGHRS, CDR2 YFSETQ. J lost 1 base, V lost 5 bases, and 4 bases had no gene match. CDR3 DNA sequence: TGCGCCAGCAGGAAACAGGGGGTGAACACCGGGGAGCTGTTTTTT. It is translated as CASRKQGVNTGELFF.

The gene calls are TRBV28 and TRBJ1-1; D is undetermined. The germline V gene encodes CDR1 MDHEN and CDR2 SYDVKM. V gave up 7 bases and J gave up 3 bases, with 15 bases separating them. The CDR3 has 14 amino acids. The CDR3 sequence: CASNEDGRDTEAFF. In nucleotides, the CDR3 is TGTGCCAGCAATGAAGACGGCCGCGACACTGAAGCTTTCTTT.